The 17 T cell receptor beta chains below all came from one sample that was sequenced in a study of T cell changes during pregnancy in multiple sclerosis. Using immunoSEQ multiplex PCR, the repertoire was profiled, and TCRdb retains in-frame clones only, with some absent. The sample carries under 40,000 clones, 90% recorded once. The source material was peripheral blood, sampled in the third trimester of pregnancy. The receptor set was obtained from a female donor in good health, enrolled as a control in a pregnancy study.

By share, this clone counts as medium-sized (0.01 to 0.1%). The chain is built from TRBV6-4 and TRBJ2-1, with 8 bases aligning to TRBD2. CDR1 and CDR2 (germline): MRHNA, SNTAGT. CDR3 length: 16 residues. J was trimmed by 8 bases and V by 0 bases; bases with no gene match: 9. In DNA form, the CDR3 reads TGTGCCAGCAGTGACTCTGGTAGCGGGGAGGCCCATGAGCAGTTCTTC. This gives the protein CASSDSGSGEAHEQFF.

The chain combines TRBV10-3 with TRBJ2-3, with 11 bases that match TRBD2. The V and J ends lost 6 bases and 5 bases, in that order; junction bases with no gene match: 13. Looked up from germline, CDR1 is ENHRY and CDR2 is SYGVKD. The CDR3 has 17 amino acids. The CDR3 bases are TGTGCCATCAGAGCTTACGTCCCTAGCGGGGGGATAGATACGCAGTATTTT. It yields the protein CAIRAYVPSGGIDTQYF.

The V call is TRBV7-2, the J call TRBJ2-7; D is unclear. This CDR3 comprises 15 residues. CDR1 is SGHTA, CDR2 FQGNSA, per germline. Trimming removed 1 base from V and 0 bases from J, with 10 bases in between. The CDR3 reads CASSLERTISYEQYF. As DNA, the CDR3 is TGTGCCAGCAGCTTAGAACGCACAATCTCCTACGAGCAGTACTTC.

This chain connects TRBV5-1 to TRBJ1-3; D perhaps matches TRBD1 (5 bases). This CDR3 has 16 amino acids. The V gene's germline CDR1 is SGHRS and CDR2 YFSETQ. Trimming took 0 bases from V and 4 from J, leaving 14 bases between them. CDR3 nucleotide sequence: TGCGCCAGCAGCTTGGCCGGAGGGGCAGGAGGAAACACCATATATTTT. Translation gives CASSLAGGAGGNTIYF.

The V gene is TRBV5-1, the J gene TRBJ2-2; weak D call: TRBD1 (6 bases). CDR1 and CDR2 (germline): SGHRS, YFSETQ. This CDR3 is 17 amino acids long. The ends were cut back, 3 bases at V and 4 bases at J, with 19 bases in the middle. CDR3 protein: CASSSSGPTGLTGELFF. As DNA, the CDR3 is TGCGCCAGCAGCTCATCTGGGCCAACAGGGCTCACCGGGGAGCTGTTTTTT.

The rearrangement links TRBV28 to TRBJ2-2; 7 nucleotides line up with TRBD1. The CDR3 consists of 16 residues. The J segment lost 5 bases and the V segment lost 3 bases, leaving 9 bases of the junction unmatched. Germline CDR1 is MDHEN and CDR2 is SYDVKM. The CDR3 region has the DNA TGTGCCAGCAGTTTGTATGTCGGGACAGCGACCGGGGAGCTGTTTTTT. Residues: CASSLYVGTATGELFF. The full variable domain, in which reference TRBV28 and TRBJ2-2 provide the parts outside the CDR3, is DVKVTQSSRYLVKRTGEKVFLECVQDMDHENMFWYRQDPGLGLRLIYFSYDVKMKEKGDIPEGYSVSREKKERFSLILESASTNQTSMYLCASSLYVGTATGELFFGEGSRLTVL.

The chain combines TRBV5-1 with TRBJ2-7; D may be TRBD2 (6 bases). Deletions cut 4 bases from V and 0 bases from J, with 11 bases between. From germline, CDR1 is SGHRS and CDR2 YFSETQ. This CDR3 contains 14 residues. The CDR3 spells CASSPRGDSYEQYF. CDR3 DNA sequence: TGCGCCAGCAGCCCGCGCGGGGACTCCTACGAGCAGTACTTC.

The chain recombines TRBV7-6 with TRBJ2-7; 7 bases line up with TRBD2. Unmatched junction bases numbered 7, after V lost 5 bases and J lost 0 bases. The germline CDR1 and CDR2 sequences are SGHVS and FNYEAQ. This CDR3 has 15 amino acids. This CDR3 reads CASSPSGSSSYEQYF. The CDR3 DNA sequence: TGTGCCAGCAGCCCTAGCGGATCGAGCTCCTACGAGCAGTACTTC.

The gene calls are TRBV28 and TRBJ2-1, with 7 nucleotides matching TRBD2. The CDR3 loop spans 14 amino acids. CDR1 is MDHEN and CDR2 is SYDVKM in the germline V gene. The CDR3 DNA sequence: TGTGCGGGTCAGCGGGGAGATTCCTACAATGAGCAGTTCTTC. Its translation: CAGQRGDSYNEQFF.

The gene calls are TRBV6-5 and TRBJ2-5; D is possibly TRBD1 (5 bases). The length of the CDR3 is 14 residues. V lost 5 bases and J 2 bases, leaving 12 bases between the germline ends. The germline CDR1 and CDR2 sequences are MNHEY and SVGAGI. The CDR3 reads CASSPGPLQETQYF. The CDR3 DNA is TGTGCCAGCAGTCCAGGGCCGCTACAAGAGACCCAGTACTTC.

The chain combines TRBV5-1 with TRBJ1-3; the D is unclear. The CDR3 has 15 residues. Germline CDR1 and CDR2: SGHRS and YFSETQ. The V and J ends lost 4 bases and 0 bases respectively, with 11 bases between them. This CDR3 is CASSPQPFSGNTIYF. The CDR3 DNA sequence: TGCGCCAGCAGCCCACAGCCTTTCTCTGGAAACACCATATATTTT.

The chain carries TRBV27 and TRBJ1-6; D remains unclear. The germline V and J ends were trimmed by 3 bases and 6 bases, with 9 bases remaining between them. Germline CDR1 is MNHEY and CDR2 is SMNVEV (reference sequence). The CDR3 extends over 14 amino acids. CDR3 sequence (DNA): TGTGCCAGCAGTTTGTGGGCAGTTAATTCACCCCTCCACTTT. Its translation: CASSLWAVNSPLHF.

The rearrangement uses TRBV4-1 and TRBJ2-7, with 8 positions matching TRBD2. Germline values: CDR1 MGHRA, CDR2 YSYEKL. With 3 bases clipped from V and 1 base from J, the junction kept 8 bases outside the gene matches. The CDR3 consists of 16 residues. The CDR3 reads CASSQGSGRGSYEQYF. The CDR3 DNA reads TGCGCCAGCAGCCAGGGGAGCGGGAGAGGTTCCTACGAGCAGTACTTC.

CDR3 sequence: CASSQGGGGYEQYF. CDR3 sequence (DNA): TGCGCCAGCAGCCAGGGCGGGGGGGGTTACGAGCAGTACTTC. This chain uses TRBV4-3 with TRBJ2-7, with TRBD2 matching 9 bases. With V trimmed by 3 bases and J by 4 bases, 4 bases remained unmatched. The CDR3 is 14 amino acids. CDR1 LGHNA and CDR2 YSLEER come from the germline V gene.

The CDR3 nucleotides read TGTGCCAGCAGCCCCTGGACAGGGGGCGGCAATCAGCCCCAGCATTTT. Translating gives CASSPWTGGGNQPQHF. The chain combines TRBV7-7 with TRBJ1-5, with 11 positions matching TRBD1. The V and J ends lost 5 bases and 2 bases, in that order; junction bases with no gene match: 5. The CDR3 has 16 residues. Per the germline V gene, CDR1 is SSHAT and CDR2 is FNYEAQ (reference sequence).

The V call is TRBV5-4, the J call TRBJ1-5; 7 nucleotides agree with TRBD1. The germline V gene encodes CDR1 SGHNT and CDR2 YYREEE (reference sequence). The CDR3 contains 14 residues. Trimming took 3 bases from V and 5 from J; bases not matched to a gene: 5. Here the CDR3 reads CASSSGQDYQPQHF. Written as DNA, the CDR3 is TGTGCCAGCAGCTCAGGACAGGATTATCAGCCCCAGCATTTT. The entire variable domain, with the rest obtained from reference TRBV5-4 and TRBJ1-5, is as follows: ETGVTQSPTHLIKTRGQQVTLRCSSQSGHNTVSWYQQALGQGPQFIFQYYREEENGRGNFPPRFSGLQFPNYSSELNVNALELDDSALYLCASSSGQDYQPQHFGDGTRLSIL.

The chain has TRBV28 and TRBJ2-3, with D maybe TRBD2 (5 bases). V was pared by 3 bases and J by 1 base, with 8 bases between. Germline CDR1 MDHEN, CDR2 SYDVKM. This CDR3 spans 14 amino acids. Here the CDR3 reads CASSFPGGTDTQYF. CDR3 nucleotide sequence: TGTGCCAGCAGTTTTCCCGGGGGCACAGATACGCAGTATTTT.